The next 21 T cell receptor beta chains were all read from a single sample in a study of OX40 agonist ivuxolimab in advanced cancers. The library was obtained by the immunoSEQ multiplex PCR assay. As stored in TCRdb, this immuneACCESS dataset retains in-frame rearrangements with V and J assigned. A fraction of the clones does not appear; measured against another copy, unresolved V genes explain less than half of the discrepancy, and the remainder lacks a known reason. The sample yields tens of thousands of clones; 70% to 90% were counted once. Of the sample, 30% to 45% falls within the top ten clones. This sample comprised CD4+ or CD8+ T cells sorted from blood, obtained in a trial of the OX40 agonist ivuxolimab. The source is an adult with an advanced solid tumor such as melanoma, head and neck, liver or kidney cancer.

This CDR3 is CASSLRQGAETQYF. The CDR3, as DNA: TGTGCCAGCAGCTTAAGGCAGGGGGCGGAGACCCAGTACTTC. The gene calls are TRBV7-3 and TRBJ2-5; 8 bases map to TRBD1. The V segment lost 1 base and the J segment 5 bases; nucleotides outside the gene matches: 3. Per the germline V gene, CDR1 is SGHTA and CDR2 is FQGTGA. CDR3 length: 14 residues.

As concerns this clone: Additional DNA sequences in this sample encode the identical CDR3. The chain recombines TRBV11-2 with TRBJ2-7; tentative D call: TRBD1 (5 bases). This CDR3 comprises 12 residues. The V end lost 4 bases, the J end lost 3 bases, and 7 bases lay between the germline ends. The germline gives CDR1 SGHAT, CDR2 FQNNGV. DNA for the CDR3: TGTGCCAGCAGCTCTCAGGGCTACGAGCAGTACTTC. Its translation is CASSSQGYEQYF.

V gene TRBV18 combines with J gene TRBJ2-7, with 8 bases fitting TRBD1. Germline-derived CDR1 and CDR2 are KGHSH and LQKENI. This CDR3 has 15 amino acids. V shed 6 bases, J shed 4 bases, and the junction held 11 bases outside the gene matches. The CDR3 DNA is TGTGCCAGCTCCCGTTCGACAGGGGAACTATACGAGCAGTACTTC. Translation gives CASSRSTGELYEQYF.

V gene TRBV2 combines with J gene TRBJ2-5; TRBD2 might be the D (6 bases). Looked up from germline, CDR1 is SNHLY and CDR2 is FYNNEI. Trimming removed 6 bases at V and 3 bases at J, with 23 bases between. The CDR3 spans 17 residues. The CDR3 bases are TGTGCCAGCAGCCGAAGCCCTCGACTTAGCGGAGAAGAGACCCAGTACTTC. This sequence encodes CASSRSPRLSGEETQYF.

V gene TRBV7-9 combines with J gene TRBJ1-6; D perhaps matches TRBD1 (6 bases). V lost 3 bases to trimming and J lost 10 bases, with 13 bases between them. This CDR3 region has 14 residues. Germline V gene sequence: CDR1 SEHNR, CDR2 FQNEAQ (reference sequence). The CDR3 DNA reads TGTGCCAGCAGCTTTGGGCAGGGGACCTCACCCCTCCACTTT. It is translated as CASSFGQGTSPLHF.

The rearrangement joins TRBV5-4 to TRBJ2-5; 9 positions agree with TRBD2. CDR3 length: 16 residues. Unmatched junction bases numbered 8, after V lost 0 bases and J lost 5 bases. Germline V gene sequence: CDR1 SGHNT, CDR2 YYREEE (reference sequence). The CDR3 bases are TGTGCCAGCAGCTTGGGGGTAGCGGGAGTGGGGGAGACCCAGTACTTC. It yields the protein CASSLGVAGVGETQYF.

This sequence joins TRBV19 and TRBJ2-7; the match to TRBD1 covers 8 bases. Germline CDR1 and CDR2: LNHDA and SQIVND (reference sequence). The CDR3 consists of 15 residues. With 4 bases clipped from V and 9 bases from J, the junction kept 14 bases outside the gene matches. CDR3 nucleotide sequence: TGTGCCAGTAGTACCTCCGGGACAGGACTCGAACGGCAGTACTTC. Its protein product is CASSTSGTGLERQYF. The variable domain in full, completed from reference TRBV19 and TRBJ2-7, reads DGGITQSPKYLFRKEGQNVTLSCEQNLNHDAMYWYRQDPGQGLRLIYYSQIVNDFQKGDIAEGYSVSREKKESFPLTVTSAQKNPTAFYLCASSTSGTGLERQYFGPGTRLTVT.

V and J are TRBV19 and TRBJ1-3, with TRBD1 identical over 8 bases. Germline V gene data show CDR1 as LNHDA and CDR2 as SQIVND (reference sequence). V lost 6 bases and J lost 0; bases outside the gene matches: 1. The CDR3 consists of 14 residues. The CDR3 spells CASRGQVSGNTIYF. The CDR3 bases are TGTGCCAGTAGGGGACAGGTCTCTGGAAACACCATATATTTT. The variable domain in full, completed from reference TRBV19 and TRBJ1-3, reads DGGITQSPKYLFRKEGQNVTLSCEQNLNHDAMYWYRQDPGQGLRLIYYSQIVNDFQKGDIAEGYSVSREKKESFPLTVTSAQKNPTAFYLCASRGQVSGNTIYFGEGSWLTVV.

This chain links TRBV29-1 with TRBJ1-3; TRBD1 matches at 8 bases. After removal of 7 bases from V and 4 bases from J, the junction contained 3 bases not matched to a gene. The CDR3 has 12 amino acids. Per germline, CDR1 SQVTM and CDR2 ANQGSEA. The CDR3 loop is CSATGVGNTIYF. The CDR3 DNA reads TGCAGCGCGACAGGGGTAGGAAACACCATATATTTT.

CDR3 protein: CASSVGIAGGRTDTQYF. DNA of the CDR3: TGTGCCAGCAGCGTAGGAATAGCGGGAGGTCGAACAGATACGCAGTATTTT. The V call is TRBV9, the J call TRBJ2-3; TRBD2 matches 10 bases. V shed 0 bases, J shed 3 bases, and the junction held 7 bases outside the gene matches. The germline V gene has CDR1 SGDLS and CDR2 YYNGEE. This CDR3 contains 17 residues. Based on the CDR3 plus reference TRBV9 and TRBJ2-3, the full variable domain is DSGVTQTPKHLITATGQRVTLRCSPRSGDLSVYWYQQSLDQGLQFLIQYYNGEERAKGNILERFSAQQFPDLHSELNLSSLELGDSALYFCASSVGIAGGRTDTQYFGPGTRLTVL.

The chain couples TRBV5-1 to TRBJ2-7; TRBD1 aligns across 8 bases. This CDR3 spans 13 amino acids. Germline V gene lookup returns CDR1 SGHRS and CDR2 YFSETQ. The ends lost 4 bases at V and 2 bases at J; junction bases unmatched: 2. CDR3: CASSAGQAYEQYF. The CDR3 DNA reads as TGCGCCAGCAGCGCGGGACAGGCCTACGAGCAGTACTTC.

Only a few counts were recorded for this clone. The chain recombines TRBV19 with TRBJ2-5, with D unresolved. The length of the CDR3 is 11 residues. Germline V CDR1 and CDR2: LNHDA, SQIVND (reference sequence). Trimming removed 0 bases from V and 4 bases from J, with 0 bases in between. The CDR3 spells CASSIEETQYF. CDR3 sequence (DNA): TGTGCCAGTAGTATAGAAGAGACCCAGTACTTC.

The chain has TRBV9 and TRBJ2-7; D not certain. Looked up from germline, CDR1 is SGDLS and CDR2 is YYNGEE. The CDR3 spans 13 residues. Between the trimmed V and J ends, which lost 5 bases and 2 bases, there was a span of 11 bases. The CDR3: CASRTEGPYEQYF. In DNA form, the CDR3 reads TGTGCCAGCAGGACGGAAGGTCCCTACGAGCAGTACTTC.

This clone has just one count. This chain connects TRBV18 to TRBJ1-2; TRBD1 agrees at 7 bases. CDR3 length: 16 amino acids. With V trimmed by 0 bases and J by 7 bases, 11 bases remained unmatched. Germline values: CDR1 KGHSH, CDR2 LQKENI. CDR3 bases: TGTGCCAGCTCACCACCTTCCAACAGGGGCGCAACTGGCTACACCTTC. Residues: CASSPPSNRGATGYTF.

V and J are TRBV7-9 and TRBJ2-3; possibly TRBD2 for D (7 bases). This CDR3 is 15 amino acids long. V lost 3 bases and J lost 3, with 13 bases in between. The V gene's germline CDR1 is SEHNR and CDR2 FQNEAQ (reference sequence). CDR3 DNA: TGTGCCAGCAGCTTCCGCGGGGGCTTTACAGATACGCAGTATTTT. Encoded protein: CASSFRGGFTDTQYF.

V gene TRBV27 combines with J gene TRBJ2-7, with 8 bases lining up with TRBD2. V lost 7 bases to trimming and J lost 3 bases; unmatched junction nucleotides: 5. The CDR3 covers 13 residues. Germline V CDR1 and CDR2: MNHEY, SMNVEV (reference sequence). The CDR3 sequence is CASTPSGGYEQYF. DNA for the CDR3: TGTGCCAGCACCCCCAGCGGGGGCTACGAGCAGTACTTC.

The chain has TRBV27 and TRBJ2-1; 10 nucleotides match TRBD2. The CDR3 is 17 amino acids. CDR1 is MNHEY and CDR2 is SMNVEV in the germline V gene (reference sequence). V dropped 6 bases and J dropped 7; count of bases not matched to a gene: 15. The CDR3 region has the DNA TGTGCCAGCAGCCAATCATTCTCTAGCGGGGGTATGAATGAGCAGTTCTTC. Its protein product is CASSQSFSSGGMNEQFF.

The chain joins TRBV10-1 to TRBJ2-7; unclear D gene. There are 15 residues in the CDR3. Between the trimmed V and J ends, which lost 6 bases and 0 bases, there was a span of 15 bases. CDR1 and CDR2 (germline): WNHNN, SYGVQD (reference sequence). CDR3 protein: CASRSLDTSSYEQYF. CDR3 in DNA: TGCGCCAGCAGGTCGCTTGACACCTCCTCCTACGAGCAGTACTTC.

Worth noting for this clone: Other DNA sequences in this specimen translate into the identical CDR3. The V and J genes are TRBV2 and TRBJ2-6, with D maybe TRBD1 (8 bases). This CDR3 has 17 residues. Germline V gene data show CDR1 as SNHLY and CDR2 as FYNNEI. V lost 6 bases to trimming and J lost 0 bases, with 15 bases between them. The CDR3 nucleotides read TGTGCCAGCAGGGGGGGGACAGGTCGCTCTGGGGCCAACGTCCTGACTTTC. Translated: CASRGGTGRSGANVLTF.

This chain connects TRBV6-5 to TRBJ1-1; the match to TRBD1 covers 9 bases. This CDR3 is 14 amino acids long. The trim removed 6 bases at V and 6 bases at J, leaving 8 bases unmatched. From germline, CDR1 is MNHEY and CDR2 SVGAGI. The CDR3 sequence: CASRSDRGTAEAFF. The CDR3 DNA is TGTGCCAGCAGATCGGACAGGGGTACCGCTGAAGCTTTCTTT.

The chain has TRBV14 and TRBJ2-7, with D uncertain. V lost 1 base and J 1 base, leaving 14 bases between the germline ends. This CDR3 region has 16 residues. The germline V gene has CDR1 SGHDN and CDR2 FVKESK. Here the CDR3 reads CASSQAPFAKSYEQYF. CDR3 coding DNA: TGTGCCAGCAGCCAAGCGCCCTTCGCGAAATCCTACGAGCAGTACTTC. Combining the CDR3 with reference TRBV14 and TRBJ2-7 gives the whole variable domain EAGVTQFPSHSVIEKGQTVTLRCDPISGHDNLYWYRRVMGKEIKFLLHFVKESKQDESGMPNNRFLAERTGGTYSTLKVQPAELEDSGVYFCASSQAPFAKSYEQYFGPGTRLTVT.